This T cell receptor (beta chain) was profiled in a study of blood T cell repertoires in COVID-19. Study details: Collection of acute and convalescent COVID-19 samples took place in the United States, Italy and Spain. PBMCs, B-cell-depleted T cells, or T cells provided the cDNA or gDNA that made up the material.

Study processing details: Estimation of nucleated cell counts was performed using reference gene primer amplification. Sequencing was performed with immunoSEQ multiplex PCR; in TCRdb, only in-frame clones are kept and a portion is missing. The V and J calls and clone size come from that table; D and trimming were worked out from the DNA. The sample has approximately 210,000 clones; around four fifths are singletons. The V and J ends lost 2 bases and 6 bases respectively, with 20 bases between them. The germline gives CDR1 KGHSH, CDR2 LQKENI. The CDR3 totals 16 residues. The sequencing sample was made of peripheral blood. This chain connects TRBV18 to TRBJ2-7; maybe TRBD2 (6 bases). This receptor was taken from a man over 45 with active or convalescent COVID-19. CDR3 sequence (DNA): TGTGCCAGCTCACCATTAACGGGAGCGACGGGGGTCGAGCAGTACTTC. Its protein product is CASSPLTGATGVEQYF.